One and the same sample provided the 12 T cell receptor beta chains below, sequenced in a study of PD-L1 blockade in urothelial cancer listed by TCRdb under 2017. The method behind the library was the immunoSEQ multiplex PCR assay. Imported from immuneACCESS, the table was reduced by TCRdb to in-frame sequences with V and J called. These copies leave out some clones; in studies compared against another copy, an unresolved V gene accounts for under half, and the cause of the remainder is not known. Recorded for this sample are approximately 45,000 clones; around 83% of them occurred a single time. The ten most abundant clones make up around 1.5% of the sample. The intended sense of this specimen's time point label: pretreatment peripheral blood. The specimen was PBMCs, collected around atezolizumab (anti-PD-L1) treatment. The receptors originated from a man aged 45-60 years with urothelial cancer.

A single count supports this clone. The J gene is TRBJ2-2, the V gene TRBV19; no reliable D call. The CDR3 is 15 amino acids. V lost 9 bases, J lost 4 bases, and 18 bases lay in between. Germline V lookup: CDR1 LNHDA, CDR2 SQIVND (reference sequence). DNA of the CDR3: TGTGCCAGCAACGTACAGTTGGGCAGCACCGGGGAGCTGTTTTTT. Protein sequence: CASNVQLGSTGELFF.

The chain links TRBV18 to TRBJ2-7, with a possible D match to TRBD1 (5 bases). Germline CDR1 is KGHSH and CDR2 is LQKENI. This CDR3 has 15 residues. The V end was cut by 0 bases, the J end by 2 bases, with 11 bases between. The CDR3 coding sequence is TGTGCCAGCTCACCACCGAGACAGACGACCTACGAGCAGTACTTC. Protein: CASSPPRQTTYEQYF. The whole variable domain, remainder taken from reference TRBV18 and TRBJ2-7, is NAGVMQNPRHLVRRRGQEARLRCSPMKGHSHVYWYRQLPEEGLKFMVYLQKENIIDESGMPKERFSAEFPKEGPSILRIQQVVRGDSAAYFCASSPPRQTTYEQYFGPGTRLTVT.

The genes are TRBV9 and TRBJ1-3, with TRBD1 matching over 12 bases. V trimming: 3 bases; J trimming: 2 bases; junction bases outside the gene matches: 6. CDR1 is SGDLS and CDR2 is YYNGEE in the germline V gene. The CDR3 is 17 amino acids. Here the CDR3 reads CASSAGTGGTTGNTIYF. For the CDR3, the DNA is TGTGCCAGCAGCGCCGGGACAGGGGGCACTACTGGAAACACCATATATTTT.

This rearrangement joins TRBV4-2 to TRBJ1-4, with D perhaps matching TRBD1 (5 bases). This CDR3 contains 14 residues. V lost 7 bases and J 6 bases, leaving 15 bases between the germline ends. Germline V gene sequence: CDR1 LGHNA, CDR2 YNFKEQ. This CDR3 is CASNPKQGDEKLFF. In DNA form, the CDR3 reads TGTGCCAGCAATCCGAAGCAGGGTGATGAAAAACTGTTTTTT.

The V gene is TRBV27, the J gene TRBJ1-2, with 7 nucleotides matching TRBD1. The germline V gene has CDR1 MNHEY and CDR2 SMNVEV (reference sequence). The CDR3 length is 14 residues. V lost 2 bases to trimming and J lost 6 bases; unmatched junction nucleotides: 6. Written as DNA, the CDR3 is TGTGCCAGCAGTTTAGTTTCAGGGGGGAATGGCTACACCTTC. Protein sequence: CASSLVSGGNGYTF.

This clone has just a few counts. The chain has TRBV6-5 and TRBJ2-3; TRBD2 matches 11 bases. From germline, CDR1 is MNHEY and CDR2 SVGAGI. V lost 5 bases to trimming and J lost 3 bases; unmatched junction nucleotides: 4. The length of the CDR3 is 15 residues. This chain's CDR3 is CASSHLAGGTDTQYF. In DNA form, the CDR3 reads TGTGCCAGCAGTCACCTAGCGGGAGGAACAGATACGCAGTATTTT.

The genes are TRBV15 and TRBJ2-6, with D perhaps matching TRBD1 (5 bases). Germline loops: CDR1 LNHNV, CDR2 YYDKDF (reference sequence). The CDR3 sequence is 20 residues long. Trimming removed 0 bases from V and 0 bases from J, with 18 bases in between. This chain's CDR3 is CATSRDSLQGSFSGANVLTF. Here the CDR3 DNA reads TGTGCCACCAGCAGAGATTCTCTCCAGGGTAGCTTCTCTGGGGCCAACGTCCTGACTTTC.

V gene TRBV19 combines with J gene TRBJ2-3; D not certain. Germline V CDR1 and CDR2: LNHDA, SQIVND (reference sequence). The CDR3 loop spans 15 amino acids. The germline V and J ends were trimmed by 2 bases and 2 bases, with 11 bases remaining between them. CDR3 loop: CASSITRLTTDTQYF. Written as DNA, the CDR3 is TGTGCCAGTAGTATAACTCGACTCACCACAGATACGCAGTATTTT.

V and J are TRBV9 and TRBJ2-1; the D gene is possibly TRBD2 (6 bases). V lost 3 bases to trimming and J lost 9 bases, with 25 bases between them. The CDR3 totals 17 residues. CDR1 and CDR2 from the germline V gene are SGDLS and YYNGEE. CDR3 sequence: CASSGGVGRTASSEQFF. As DNA, the CDR3 is TGTGCCAGCAGCGGGGGGGTGGGGCGGACGGCCTCCAGTGAGCAGTTCTTC.

This clone has just a few counts. The chain employs TRBV19 and TRBJ1-1, with 8 bases lining up with TRBD1. The CDR3 consists of 15 residues. Per germline, CDR1 LNHDA and CDR2 SQIVND (reference sequence). V gave up 1 base and J gave up 1 base; unmatched junction bases: 2. The CDR3 loop reads CASSIAQGANTEAFF. DNA for the CDR3: TGTGCCAGTAGTATAGCTCAGGGGGCGAACACTGAAGCTTTCTTT.

This clone was seen more than once but under ten times. The chain joins TRBV7-9 to TRBJ1-1; D not resolved. Germline V gene sequence: CDR1 SEHNR, CDR2 FQNEAQ (reference sequence). The CDR3 has 13 residues. Trimming removed 2 bases from V and 6 bases from J, with 10 bases in between. This CDR3 reads CASSLSWGAEAFF. The CDR3 nucleotides read TGTGCCAGCAGCTTATCGTGGGGAGCTGAAGCTTTCTTT.

The chain combines TRBV11-3 with TRBJ2-7; TRBD2 aligns across 7 bases. J lost 6 bases, V lost 5 bases, and 7 bases had no gene match. Germline CDR1 and CDR2: SGHNT and YENEEA. This CDR3 region has 13 residues. The CDR3 nucleotides are TGTGCCAGCAGCAGTGCCCGCGGGGGCGAGCAGTACTTC. Amino acids: CASSSARGGEQYF. The full variable domain, rest sourced from reference TRBV11-3 and TRBJ2-7, is EAGVVQSPRYKIIEKKQPVAFWCNPISGHNTLYWYLQNLGQGPELLIRYENEEAVDDSQLPKDRFSAERLKGVDSTLKIQPAELGDSAVYLCASSSARGGEQYFGPGTRLTVT.